This TCR beta chain was profiled in a study of cytomegalovirus exposure and HLA in healthy donors. General study findings and limits: Associated with cytomegalovirus, according to the listing, were 150 to 200 TCR beta chains. A later analysis found common viral pathogens apparently linked to several of the most significant clusters. In a later analysis, TCR association rates varied by HLA locus: DRB1 most, HLA-C fewest.

Both 60 Vbeta primers and 13 Jbeta primers went into the PCR. Authors' methods: Unique TCR beta chains numbered around 80 million in a later analysis, with around 10 million shared. Sequencing used immunoSEQ multiplex PCR; TCRdb keeps in-frame clones, though not all of them. V, J and clone size are taken as reported in that table, and D and trimming were inferred from the DNA itself. Of 160,000 or so clones detected, 60% to 80% appear once; the ten largest clones hold over 1.3%. Turning to this clone: What it recognizes is unknown.

The V and J ends lost 5 bases and 5 bases respectively, with 18 bases between them. Per germline, CDR1 SGHTA and CDR2 FQGNSA. The CDR3 spans 15 residues. The genes are TRBV7-2 and TRBJ1-1; tentative D call: TRBD1 (6 bases). This TCR came from a man between 60 and 75 years old in good health and CMV-seronegative. The material sequenced was PBMCs. CDR3 in amino acids: CASSHLGGAGTEAFF. Here the CDR3 DNA reads TGTGCCAGCAGCCACTTGGGGGGGGCAGGGACTGAAGCTTTCTTT.